The source of this T cell receptor beta chain is a study of OX40 agonist ivuxolimab in advanced cancers. Study overall: Ivuxolimab, which is an agonistic anti-OX40 (CD134) antibody, was administered to the patients. In this trial design, patients received ivuxolimab intravenously at 0.01 to 10 mg/kg every 2 weeks. Partial responses, seen in three patients, involved one hepatocellular carcinoma and two cutaneous melanomas.

This CDR3 comprises 17 residues. Between the trimmed V and J ends, which lost 7 bases and 6 bases, there was a span of 22 bases. Germline assignment: CDR1 SNHLY and CDR2 FYNNEI. Measured with immunoSEQ multiplex PCR; TCRdb has only the in-frame clones, and not every one. Of approximately 60,000 clones listed, approximately 90% are singletons. Source: CD4+ or CD8+ T cells sorted from blood, taken in a trial of the OX40 agonist ivuxolimab. This TCR came from an adult with an advanced solid tumor such as melanoma, head and neck, liver or kidney cancer. The chain is built from TRBV2 and TRBJ1-6; D gene unclear. The CDR3 spells CASIPVTTFDINSPLHF. Written as DNA, the CDR3 is TGTGCCAGCATCCCGGTGACAACGTTCGATATTAATTCACCCCTCCACTTT.